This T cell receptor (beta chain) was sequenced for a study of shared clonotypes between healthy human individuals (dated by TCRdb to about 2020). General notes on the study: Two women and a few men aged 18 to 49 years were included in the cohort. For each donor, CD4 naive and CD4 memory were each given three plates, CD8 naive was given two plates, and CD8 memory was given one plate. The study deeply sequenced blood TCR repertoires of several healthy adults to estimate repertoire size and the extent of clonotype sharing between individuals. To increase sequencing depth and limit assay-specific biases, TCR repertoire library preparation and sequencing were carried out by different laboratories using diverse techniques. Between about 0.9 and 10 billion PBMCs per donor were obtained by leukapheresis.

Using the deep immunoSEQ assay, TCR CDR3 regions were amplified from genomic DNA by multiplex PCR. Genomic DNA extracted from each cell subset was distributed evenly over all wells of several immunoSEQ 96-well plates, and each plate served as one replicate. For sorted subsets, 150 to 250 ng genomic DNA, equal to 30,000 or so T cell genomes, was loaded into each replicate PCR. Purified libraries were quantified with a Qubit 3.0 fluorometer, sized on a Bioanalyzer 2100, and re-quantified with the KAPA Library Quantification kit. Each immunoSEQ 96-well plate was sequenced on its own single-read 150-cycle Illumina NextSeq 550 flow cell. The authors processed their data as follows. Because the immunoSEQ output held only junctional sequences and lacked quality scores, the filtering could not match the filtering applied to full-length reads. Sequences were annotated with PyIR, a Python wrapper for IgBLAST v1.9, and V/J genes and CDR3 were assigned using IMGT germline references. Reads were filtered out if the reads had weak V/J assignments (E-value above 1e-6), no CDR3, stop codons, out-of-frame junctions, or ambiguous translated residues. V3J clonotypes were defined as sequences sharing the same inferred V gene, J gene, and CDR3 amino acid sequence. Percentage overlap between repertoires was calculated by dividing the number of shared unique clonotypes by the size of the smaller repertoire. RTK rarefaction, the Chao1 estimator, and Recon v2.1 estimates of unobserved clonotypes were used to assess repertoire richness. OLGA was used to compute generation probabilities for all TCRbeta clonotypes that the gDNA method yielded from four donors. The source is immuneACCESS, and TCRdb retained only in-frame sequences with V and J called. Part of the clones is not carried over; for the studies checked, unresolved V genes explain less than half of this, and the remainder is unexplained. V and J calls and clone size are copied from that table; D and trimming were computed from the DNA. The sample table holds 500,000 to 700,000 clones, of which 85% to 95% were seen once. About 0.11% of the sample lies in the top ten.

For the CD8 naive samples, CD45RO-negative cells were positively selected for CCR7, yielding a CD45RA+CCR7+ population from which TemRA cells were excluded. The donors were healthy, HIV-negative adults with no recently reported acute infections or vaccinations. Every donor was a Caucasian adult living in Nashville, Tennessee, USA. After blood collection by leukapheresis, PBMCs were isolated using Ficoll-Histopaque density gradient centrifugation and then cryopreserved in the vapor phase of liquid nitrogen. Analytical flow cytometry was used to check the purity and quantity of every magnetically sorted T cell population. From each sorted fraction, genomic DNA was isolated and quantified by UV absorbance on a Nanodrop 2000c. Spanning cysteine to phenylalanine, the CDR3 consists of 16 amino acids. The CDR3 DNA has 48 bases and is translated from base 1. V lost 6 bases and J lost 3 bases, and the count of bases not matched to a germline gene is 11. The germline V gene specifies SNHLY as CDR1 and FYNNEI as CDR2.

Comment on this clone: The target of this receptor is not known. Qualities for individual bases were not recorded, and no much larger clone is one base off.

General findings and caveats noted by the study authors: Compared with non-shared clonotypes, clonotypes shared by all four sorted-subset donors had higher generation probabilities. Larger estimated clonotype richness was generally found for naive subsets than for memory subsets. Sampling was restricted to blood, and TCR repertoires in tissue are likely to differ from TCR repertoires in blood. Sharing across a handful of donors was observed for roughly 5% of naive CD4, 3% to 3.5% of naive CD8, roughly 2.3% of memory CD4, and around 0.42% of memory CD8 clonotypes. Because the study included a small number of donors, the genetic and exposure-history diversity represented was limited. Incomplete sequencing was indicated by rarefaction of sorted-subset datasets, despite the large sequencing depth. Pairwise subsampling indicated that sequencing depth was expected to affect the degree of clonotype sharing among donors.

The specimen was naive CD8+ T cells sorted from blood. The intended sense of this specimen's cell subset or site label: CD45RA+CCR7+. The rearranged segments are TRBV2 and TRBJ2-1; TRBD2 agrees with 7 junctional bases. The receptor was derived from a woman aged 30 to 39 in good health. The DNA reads TGTGCCAGCAGGCTGCATTCCGGGACTAACTACAATGAGCAGTTCTTC. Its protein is CASRLHSGTNYNEQFF.